This T cell receptor (beta chain) appears in the sequencing data of a study of blood T cell repertoires in COVID-19. Study at large: Samples came from the United States, Italy and Spain, spanning acute and convalescent COVID-19. The cDNA or gDNA used as material had been derived from T cells, B-cell-depleted T cells, or PBMCs.

Germline V gene lookup returns CDR1 LGHNA and CDR2 YNFKEQ. This CDR3 spans 18 amino acids. The V segment lost 0 bases and the J segment 0 bases; nucleotides outside the gene matches: 9. TCRdb's copy holds only in-frame clones and misses some; the assay was immunoSEQ multiplex PCR. The sample lists some 140,000 clones, more than 70% occurring once. The rearrangement joins TRBV4-2 to TRBJ2-3; 7 bases agree with TRBD2. This receptor was identified in a man aged 35-49 years with acute COVID-19. The sequencing input was PBMCs or T cells enriched from blood (not recorded which). CDR3 sequence reads: CASSQEERAGFSTDTQYF. The CDR3 DNA reads TGTGCCAGCAGCCAAGAAGAAAGAGCGGGGTTTAGCACAGATACGCAGTATTTT.